Listed below are T cell receptor beta chains from one sample, sequenced in a study of tumor-infiltrating lymphocytes in primary liver carcinoma. TCRdb reanalysed the multiplex PCR reads using MiXCR and keeps one entry per CDR3 protein. The profile shows around 100,000 distinct CDR3 sequences, around 63% of them singletons. Sequencing was carried out using liver tumor tissue from sampling region 5. These receptors were collected from an older woman with primary liver carcinoma and hepatitis B virus infection. Both conserved end residues are part of each CDR3. D genes are given only for firm matches. Some rows mark clone size as missing; the rest say once, few, many or name a class of expanded clone.

clone size,V gene,J gene,D gene,CDR3 protein,CDR3 DNA
many,TRBV10-3,TRBJ1-2,TRBD1,CAISESGTGSNYGYTF,TGTGCCATCAGTGAGTCGGGGACAGGATCTAACTATGGCTACACCTTC
.,TRBV10-2,TRBJ2-1,TRBD2,CASPFGGGRGYNEQLF,TGTGCCAGCCCCTTCGGGGGCGGGAGGGGATACAATGAGCAGTTATTC
.,TRBV12-3/TRBV12-4,TRBJ2-5,TRBD2,CASSPLKAGVGKTETQYF,TGTGCCAGCAGTCCCCTTAAAGCGGGGGTCGGGAAAACTGAGACCCAGTACTTC
.,TRBV5-5,TRBJ1-4,.,CVSREGLWEKLFF,TGTGTTAGCCGGGAAGGGCTTTGGGAAAAACTGTTTTTT
.,TRBV4-2,TRBJ2-7,.,CASSQAGRDYEQYF,TGTGCCAGCAGCCAAGCGGGCAGGGACTACGAGCAGTACTTC
.,TRBV28,TRBJ1-2,TRBD1,CASSSQGASYGGYTF,TGTGCCAGCAGTTCACAGGGGGCCAGCTATGGCGGCTACACCTTC
many,TRBV5-5,TRBJ2-6,TRBD1,CASSFRRDRVSGANVLTF,TGTGCCAGCAGCTTCCGCCGGGACAGGGTGTCTGGGGCCAACGTCCTGACTTTC
.,TRBV11-2,TRBJ2-6,TRBD1,CTSNLGGSGANVLTF,TGTACCAGCAACTTAGGGGGCTCAGGGGCCAACGTCCTGACTTTC
.,TRBV10-3,TRBJ2-7,TRBD2,CVISTKPGLAGNGQYF,TGTGTCATCAGTACCAAACCGGGACTAGCGGGAAACGGGCAGTACTTC
few,TRBV30,TRBJ2-7,TRBD2,CAPKETSGIEQYF,TGTGCCCCCAAAGAGACTAGCGGGATCGAGCAGTACTTC
medium-sized,TRBV11-2,TRBJ2-2,.,CASSPVGRGLVTGELFF,TGTGCCAGCAGCCCAGTAGGCAGGGGACTTGTCACCGGGGAGCTGTTTTTT
.,TRBV28,TRBJ2-5,.,CAGNPPGTYGAETQYF,TGTGCCGGCAACCCCCCCGGGACCTATGGGGCAGAGACCCAGTACTTC
many,TRBV5-1,TRBJ2-1,TRBD2,CASRDFRRTSGRNEQFF,TGCGCCAGCAGGGATTTCCGCCGGACTAGCGGGAGGAATGAGCAGTTCTTC
.,TRBV6-6,TRBJ1-2,.,CASSYSSRRIGYGYTF,TGTGCCAGCAGTTACTCGAGTCGCAGAATTGGTTATGGCTACACCTTC
many,TRBV7-9,TRBJ2-7,.,CASSSIHEQYF,TGTGCCAGCAGCTCCATCCACGAGCAGTACTTC
.,TRBV11-3,TRBJ1-1,TRBD1,CVGSRLDRGLAFF,TGTGTCGGCAGCCGATTGGACAGGGGATTGGCTTTCTTT
.,TRBV6-6,TRBJ2-1,TRBD2,CVTGTSGIDEQFF,TGTGTCACTGGGACTAGCGGGATAGATGAGCAGTTCTTC
many,TRBV14,TRBJ2-5,.,CASSFRPETQYF,TGTGCCAGCAGCTTCCGGCCGGAGACCCAGTACTTC
.,TRBV29-1,TRBJ1-5,.,CSVGRGYNQPQHF,TGCAGCGTTGGGAGAGGGTACAATCAGCCCCAACATTTT
.,TRBV6-1,TRBJ2-3,.,CASWGSSGADTQYF,TGTGCCAGCTGGGGGTCATCTGGGGCAGATACACAGTATTTT
.,TRBV6-1,TRBJ1-4,.,CASTRGRANVKLFF,TGTGCCAGTACCAGAGGCCGGGCTAATGTAAAGCTGTTTTTT
.,TRBV5-1,TRBJ2-7,TRBD1,CASSLVGGIAYEQYF,TGCGCTAGCAGCTTGGTAGGGGGCATCGCCTACGAGCAGTACTTC
.,TRBV12-3/TRBV12-4,TRBJ1-5,.,CTNSLTGVGGNQPQHF,TGTACCAACAGTTTGACGGGGGTGGGAGGGAATCAGCCCCAGCATTTT